The sequence of this TCR beta chain was determined in a study of T cell repertoires in cytomegalovirus infection. For the study at large: Public TCR beta signatures provided an indication of both CMV infection and a matching HLA type. General observations from the study: The ex vivo response showed dominance by HLA-C-restricted CMV-specific TCR beta clonotypes.

Between the trimmed V and J ends, which lost 5 bases and 5 bases, there was a span of 7 bases. The germline CDR1 and CDR2 sequences are LGHDT and YNNKEL (reference sequence). The CDR3 contains 12 residues. TCRdb reanalysed the reads using MiXCR and keeps one entry per CDR3 protein. The table records roughly 630,000 distinct CDR3 sequences, roughly a quarter of them present only once. This clonotype occurred a few times. No antigen is known for it. Input material: CD8+ T cells from PBMCs. This sequence joins TRBV3-1 and TRBJ2-1; D call uncertain. This TCR derives from a human donor in good health (CMV status not recorded). Some clones in this sample may be carry-over from other donors' samples. CDR3 coding DNA: TGTGCCAGCAGCAACGACGACAATGAGCAGTTCTTC. This translates into CASSNDDNEQFF.